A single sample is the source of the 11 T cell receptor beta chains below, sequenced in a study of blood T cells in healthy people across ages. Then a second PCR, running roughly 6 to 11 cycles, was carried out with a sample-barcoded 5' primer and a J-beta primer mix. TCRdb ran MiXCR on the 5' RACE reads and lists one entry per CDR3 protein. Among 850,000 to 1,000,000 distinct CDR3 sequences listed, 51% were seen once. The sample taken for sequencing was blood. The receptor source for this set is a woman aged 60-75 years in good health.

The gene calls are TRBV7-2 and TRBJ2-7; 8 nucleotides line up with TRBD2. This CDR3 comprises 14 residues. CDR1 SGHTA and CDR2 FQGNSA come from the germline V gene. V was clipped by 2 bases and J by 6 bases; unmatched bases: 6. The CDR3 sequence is CASSLIRGGSEQYF. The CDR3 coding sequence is TGTGCCAGCAGCTTAATACGGGGGGGATCCGAGCAGTACTTC.

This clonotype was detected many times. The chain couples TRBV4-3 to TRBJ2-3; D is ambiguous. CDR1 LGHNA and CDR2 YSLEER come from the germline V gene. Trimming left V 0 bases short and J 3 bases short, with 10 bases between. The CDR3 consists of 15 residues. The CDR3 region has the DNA TGCGCCAGCAGCCAAGATGGAGAAGTAACAGATACGCAGTATTTT. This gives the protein CASSQDGEVTDTQYF.

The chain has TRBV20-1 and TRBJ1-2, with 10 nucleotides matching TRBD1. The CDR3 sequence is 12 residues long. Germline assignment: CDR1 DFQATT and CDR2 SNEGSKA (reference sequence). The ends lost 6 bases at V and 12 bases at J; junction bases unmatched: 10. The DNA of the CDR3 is TGCAGTGCAAAGCGGACAGGGGGAGGAAACACCTTC. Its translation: CSAKRTGGGNTF.

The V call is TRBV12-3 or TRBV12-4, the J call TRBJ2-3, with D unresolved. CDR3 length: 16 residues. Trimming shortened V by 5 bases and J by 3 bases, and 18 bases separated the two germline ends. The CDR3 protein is CASSPVAMLETDTQYF. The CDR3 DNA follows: TGTGCCAGCAGTCCGGTCGCGATGCTAGAGACAGATACGCAGTATTTT.

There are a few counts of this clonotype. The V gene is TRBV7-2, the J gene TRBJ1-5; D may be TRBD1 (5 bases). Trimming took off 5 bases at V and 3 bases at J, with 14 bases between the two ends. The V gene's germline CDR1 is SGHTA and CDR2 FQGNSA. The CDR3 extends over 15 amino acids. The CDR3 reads CASSLTYRNNQPQHF. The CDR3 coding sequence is TGTGCCAGCAGCCTCACTTACAGGAACAATCAGCCCCAGCATTTT. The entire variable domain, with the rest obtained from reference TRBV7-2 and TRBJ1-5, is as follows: GAGVSQSPSNKVTEKGKDVELRCDPISGHTALYWYRQSLGQGLEFLIYFQGNSAPDKSGLPSDRFSAERTGGSVSTLTIQRTQQEDSAVYLCASSLTYRNNQPQHFGDGTRLSIL.

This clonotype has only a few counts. CDR3 residues: CASSSPGNFNYGYTF. The CDR3 DNA reads as TGTGCCAGCAGCTCTCCAGGAAACTTTAACTATGGCTACACCTTC. The chain combines TRBV9 with TRBJ1-2, with D unresolved. The V gene lost 4 bases and the J gene lost 1 base, with 14 bases spanning the gap. The CDR3 spans 15 residues. Germline CDR1 reads SGDLS; CDR2 reads YYNGEE.

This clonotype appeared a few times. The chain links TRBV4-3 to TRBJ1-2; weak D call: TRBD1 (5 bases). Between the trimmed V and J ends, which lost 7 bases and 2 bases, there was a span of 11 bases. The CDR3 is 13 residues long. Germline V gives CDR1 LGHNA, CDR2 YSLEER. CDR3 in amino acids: CASTQGLNYGYTF. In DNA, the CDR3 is TGCGCCAGCACTCAGGGACTCAACTATGGCTACACCTTC.

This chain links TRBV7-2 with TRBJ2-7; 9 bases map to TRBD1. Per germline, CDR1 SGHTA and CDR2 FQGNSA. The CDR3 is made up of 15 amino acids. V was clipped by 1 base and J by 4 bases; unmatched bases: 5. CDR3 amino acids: CASSLGPDRGYEQYF. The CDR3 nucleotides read TGTGCCAGCAGCTTAGGACCGGACAGGGGATACGAGCAGTACTTC.

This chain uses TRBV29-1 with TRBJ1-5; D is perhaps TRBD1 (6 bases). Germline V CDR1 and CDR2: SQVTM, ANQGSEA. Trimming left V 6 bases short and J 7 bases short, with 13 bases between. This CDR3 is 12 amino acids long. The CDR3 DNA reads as TGCAGCGTAGGGGAGACAGGACAGCCCCAGCATTTT. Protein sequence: CSVGETGQPQHF.

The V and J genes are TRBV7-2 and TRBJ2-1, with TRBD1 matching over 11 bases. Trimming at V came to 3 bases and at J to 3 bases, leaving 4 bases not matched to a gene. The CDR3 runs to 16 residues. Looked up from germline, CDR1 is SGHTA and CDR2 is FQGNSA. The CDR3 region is CASSFRGQGVYNEQFF. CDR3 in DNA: TGTGCCAGCAGCTTCCGGGGACAGGGGGTCTACAATGAGCAGTTCTTC.

The CDR3, as DNA: TGTGCCAGCAGTTCCCCACCGCTCTGGGGGCAGTTCTTC. Translation: CASSSPPLWGQFF. The rearrangement joins TRBV28 to TRBJ2-1; D is undetermined. CDR3 size: 13 residues. The V end was cut by 4 bases, the J end by 12 bases, with 16 bases between. Germline CDR1 MDHEN, CDR2 SYDVKM.